This entry lists 17 T cell receptor beta chains sequenced from one sample in a study of blood T cell repertoires in COVID-19. Assay used: immunoSEQ multiplex PCR; TCRdb lists only in-frame clones, some missing. The table lists around 170,000 clones, roughly 70% of them singletons, with around 3% in the top ten. The sample was peripheral blood. The receptors derive from a woman aged 80 or older with acute or convalescent COVID-19.

This clone was detected a few times. CDR3 loop: CASSQVWGAGAEAFF. The CDR3 coding sequence is TGTGCCAGCAGCCAGGTGTGGGGAGCAGGCGCTGAAGCTTTCTTT. The gene calls are TRBV3-1 (or the pseudogene TRBV3-2) and TRBJ1-1; D is unresolved. Trimming cost V 3 bases and J 6 bases, with 17 bases left between them. Per germline, CDR1 LGHDT and CDR2 YNNKEL (reference sequence). CDR3 length: 15 residues.

This sequence joins TRBV29-1 and TRBJ2-3; TRBD2 agrees at 7 bases. CDR1 SQVTM and CDR2 ANQGSEA come from the germline V gene. Unmatched junction bases numbered 16, after V lost 4 bases and J lost 9 bases. The CDR3 has 15 residues. The CDR3 protein is CSVAIVGGPGETQYF. In DNA, the CDR3 is TGCAGCGTTGCAATTGTGGGAGGGCCGGGGGAGACGCAGTATTTT.

The CDR3 here is CASRGTSGRVRELFF. The CDR3 bases are TGTGCCAGCAGGGGGACTAGCGGGAGAGTCCGGGAGCTGTTTTTT. J is TRBJ2-2 and V is TRBV7-8; TRBD2 agrees at 14 bases. CDR1 and CDR2 (germline): SGHVS, FQNEAQ. V lost 6 bases, J lost 9 bases, and 6 bases stayed unmatched. The CDR3 is made up of 15 amino acids.

The sample holds a few counts of this clone. The chain recombines TRBV5-1 with TRBJ1-1; D call uncertain. The V end lost 1 base, the J end lost 0 bases, and 10 bases lay between the germline ends. Germline V lookup: CDR1 SGHRS, CDR2 YFSETQ. The length of the CDR3 is 15 residues. The CDR3 coding sequence is TGCGCCAGCAGCTTGTATACAGACATGAACACTGAAGCTTTCTTT. Translated, it gives CASSLYTDMNTEAFF. The entire variable domain, with the rest obtained from reference TRBV5-1 and TRBJ1-1, is as follows: KAGVTQTPRYLIKTRGQQVTLSCSPISGHRSVSWYQQTPGQGLQFLFEYFSETQRNKGNFPGRFSGRQFSNSRSEMNVSTLELGDSALYLCASSLYTDMNTEAFFGQGTRLTVV.

The chain links TRBV21-1 to TRBJ1-2; TRBD1 was called by the table and not checked on the DNA. TRBV21-1 is designated a pseudogene. The CDR3 has 16 residues. The CDR3 spells CASSKAGQDRVVGYTF. The CDR3 coding sequence is TGTGCCAGCAGCAAAGCGGGCCAGGACAGGGTTGTTGGCTACACCTTC.

The rearrangement joins TRBV15 to TRBJ1-2; D gene ambiguous. V was shortened by 0 bases and J by 8 bases, with 13 bases between the two germline ends. The germline V gene has CDR1 LNHNV and CDR2 YYDKDF (reference sequence). The CDR3 runs 14 residues. The CDR3 DNA reads TGTGCCACCAGCAGAGATTTGGCTCTGCCGGGCTACACCTTC. Protein product: CATSRDLALPGYTF.

The rearrangement uses TRBV2 and TRBJ2-2; D remains unclear. The V gene lost 0 bases and the J gene lost 3 bases, with 8 bases spanning the gap. Germline CDR1 reads SNHLY; CDR2 reads FYNNEI. The CDR3 loop spans 15 amino acids. CDR3 in DNA: TGTGCCAGCAGTGAAGCTAGCCGCGACACCGGGGAGCTGTTTTTT. Encoded protein: CASSEASRDTGELFF.

The chain is built from TRBV27 and TRBJ2-2; tentative D call: TRBD2 (5 bases). V dropped 3 bases and J dropped 7 bases, with 9 bases sitting between them. The CDR3 loop spans 13 amino acids. Germline CDR1 is MNHEY and CDR2 is SMNVEV (reference sequence). The CDR3, as DNA: TGTGCCAGCAGTTTGGAGGTCGGCGGGGAGCTGTTTTTT. It encodes CASSLEVGGELFF.

This clone was seen a single time. V is TRBV11-2 and J is TRBJ2-1; D perhaps matches TRBD2 (6 bases). V was pared by 1 base and J by 6 bases, with 13 bases between. The CDR3 covers 15 residues. The germline V gene has CDR1 SGHAT and CDR2 FQNNGV. CDR3 bases: TGTGCCAGCAGCTTAGTTCTCGGGGGAGGCAATGAGCAGTTCTTC. As protein: CASSLVLGGGNEQFF.

This sequence joins TRBV7-2 and TRBJ2-1, with 12 bases aligning to TRBD1. Germline CDR1 reads SGHTA; CDR2 reads FQGNSA. J gave up 6 bases and V 2 bases, and 5 bases lay outside the gene matches. The CDR3 totals 16 residues. CDR3 nucleotide sequence: TGTGCCAGCAGCTTATGGGGACAGGGGGCGGGCAATGAGCAGTTCTTC. This codes for CASSLWGQGAGNEQFF.

The chain uses TRBV7-9 and TRBJ2-4, with 8 bases matching TRBD1. The CDR3 extends over 14 amino acids. Trimming at V came to 3 bases and at J to 6 bases, leaving 4 bases not matched to a gene. CDR1 and CDR2 (germline): SEHNR, FQNEAQ (reference sequence). CDR3 sequence reads: CASSFIGQGNIQYF. In DNA form, the CDR3 reads TGTGCCAGCAGCTTCATAGGACAGGGAAACATTCAGTACTTC.

This chain joins TRBV7-9 and TRBJ2-7, with TRBD1 matching 7 bases. The length of the CDR3 is 13 residues. The germline gives CDR1 SEHNR, CDR2 FQNEAQ (reference sequence). J was trimmed by 12 bases and V by 1 base; bases with no gene match: 9. The CDR3 protein is CASSLDDVGQRYF. CDR3 nucleotides: TGTGCCAGCAGCTTAGATGATGTGGGACAGCGGTACTTC.

The chain has TRBV21-1 and TRBJ1-6. TRBV21-1 is labeled a pseudogene. The CDR3 consists of 15 residues. The CDR3 region is CASSKVQSFGSPLHF. CDR3 bases: TGTGCCAGCAGCAAAGTCCAGTCGTTCGGGTCACCCCTCCACTTT.

The rearrangement uses TRBV19 and TRBJ1-5; the D is unclear. Germline V gene lookup returns CDR1 LNHDA and CDR2 SQIVND (reference sequence). V lost 5 bases to trimming and J lost 0 bases, with 11 bases between them. The CDR3 totals 15 residues. The CDR3 sequence is CASSLPRYSNQPQHF. For the CDR3, the DNA is TGTGCCAGTAGTTTACCTAGGTATAGCAATCAGCCCCAGCATTTT. Full variable domain (outside the CDR3, taken from reference TRBV19 and TRBJ1-5): DGGITQSPKYLFRKEGQNVTLSCEQNLNHDAMYWYRQDPGQGLRLIYYSQIVNDFQKGDIAEGYSVSREKKESFPLTVTSAQKNPTAFYLCASSLPRYSNQPQHFGDGTRLSIL.

This chain links TRBV5-4 with TRBJ2-1; TRBD2 matches 7 bases. Germline V gene lookup returns CDR1 SGHNT and CDR2 YYREEE (reference sequence). The CDR3 totals 16 residues. The V and J ends lost 0 bases and 4 bases, in that order; junction bases with no gene match: 7. The CDR3 region is CASSLAGGGKYNEQFF. In DNA form, the CDR3 reads TGTGCCAGCAGCTTGGCCGGCGGGGGAAAGTACAATGAGCAGTTCTTC.

This clone has a handful of counts. The chain uses TRBV19 and TRBJ2-2; a possible D gene is TRBD1 (6 bases). CDR3 length equals 14 residues. The V end lost 1 base, the J end lost 9 bases, and 12 bases lay between the germline ends. Germline-derived CDR1 and CDR2 are LNHDA and SQIVND (reference sequence). In DNA form, the CDR3 reads TGTGCCAGTAGTATAGGGACAGCCTCCCGGGAGCTGTTTTTT. Translated, it gives CASSIGTASRELFF.

The rearrangement uses TRBV5-4 and TRBJ2-5, with TRBD2 identical over 7 bases. Germline V gene sequence: CDR1 SGHNT, CDR2 YYREEE (reference sequence). J was trimmed by 2 bases and V by 4 bases; bases with no gene match: 8. The length of the CDR3 is 15 residues. The CDR3 is CASSPRASGQETQYF. CDR3 bases: TGTGCCAGCAGCCCCCGGGCTAGCGGTCAAGAGACCCAGTACTTC.